The T cell receptor beta chain under discussion was sequenced for a study of T cell clonotyping in hematopoietic cell transplantation. Whole-study findings and limits: After transplant, recipient diversity fell while pathologically expanded clonotypes grew through day 180.

Germline loops: CDR1 SGHTA, CDR2 FQGNSA. CDR3 size: 15 residues. V lost 7 bases and J 7 bases, leaving 17 bases between the germline ends. Sequencing was performed with immunoSEQ multiplex PCR; in TCRdb, only in-frame clones are kept and a portion is missing. The table records 11,000 to 15,000 clones, less than 70% of them present only once. With respect to this clone: The antigen remains unidentified.

This chain uses TRBV7-2 with TRBJ1-6; D is uncertain. Sequencing was done on a sample of PBMCs. The source is a human donor who either received an allogeneic hematopoietic cell transplant for a myeloid malignancy or was a related donor (not recorded which). Some clones in this sample may be carry-over from other donors' samples. The CDR3 DNA reads as TGTGCCAGCAACGATCTAGAACGATCGAATTCACCCCTCCACTTT. As protein: CASNDLERSNSPLHF.